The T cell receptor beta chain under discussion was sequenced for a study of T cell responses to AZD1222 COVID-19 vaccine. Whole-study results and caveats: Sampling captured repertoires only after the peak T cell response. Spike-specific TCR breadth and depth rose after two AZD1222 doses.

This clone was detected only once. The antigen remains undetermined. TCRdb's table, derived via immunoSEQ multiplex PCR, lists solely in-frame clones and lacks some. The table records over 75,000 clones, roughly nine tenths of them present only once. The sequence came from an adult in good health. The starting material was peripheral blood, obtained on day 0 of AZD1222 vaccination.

Written as DNA, the CDR3 is TGCGCCAGCAGCGGACAGGGGCTCACTGAAGCTTTCTTT. Its protein product is CASSGQGLTEAFF. The chain links TRBV5-1 to TRBJ1-1; TRBD1 aligns across 9 bases. Germline V gene sequence: CDR1 SGHRS, CDR2 YFSETQ. V was clipped by 4 bases and J by 4 bases; unmatched bases: 2. CDR3 length: 13 residues.